Detailed here is one T cell receptor (beta chain). The V segment lost 8 bases and the J segment 6 bases; nucleotides outside the gene matches: 6. This CDR3 contains 12 residues. CDR1 is MDHEN, CDR2 SYDVKM, per germline. These data come from a study of cytotoxic CD8 clonotypes in ibrutinib-treated CLL. Study-wide context: The patients comprised more than ten relapsed/refractory and over 14 treatment-naive cases, 17 to 18 IGHV unmutated. Following a median roughly 12 months of treatment, with a range of 6 to 36, response samples were taken.

Generated by immunoSEQ multiplex PCR, the TCRdb table keeps only in-frame clones and is missing some. The sample shows under 200,000 clones, 84% of them seen only once. The receptor was isolated from a human donor with chronic lymphocytic leukemia. The sample was PBMCs, taken after 24 months of ibrutinib treatment. V gene TRBV28 combines with J gene TRBJ1-1, with 7 bases that match TRBD1. The CDR3 is CASCIRGSEAFF. The DNA for the CDR3 is TGTGCCAGCTGCATCAGGGGGTCTGAAGCTTTCTTT.